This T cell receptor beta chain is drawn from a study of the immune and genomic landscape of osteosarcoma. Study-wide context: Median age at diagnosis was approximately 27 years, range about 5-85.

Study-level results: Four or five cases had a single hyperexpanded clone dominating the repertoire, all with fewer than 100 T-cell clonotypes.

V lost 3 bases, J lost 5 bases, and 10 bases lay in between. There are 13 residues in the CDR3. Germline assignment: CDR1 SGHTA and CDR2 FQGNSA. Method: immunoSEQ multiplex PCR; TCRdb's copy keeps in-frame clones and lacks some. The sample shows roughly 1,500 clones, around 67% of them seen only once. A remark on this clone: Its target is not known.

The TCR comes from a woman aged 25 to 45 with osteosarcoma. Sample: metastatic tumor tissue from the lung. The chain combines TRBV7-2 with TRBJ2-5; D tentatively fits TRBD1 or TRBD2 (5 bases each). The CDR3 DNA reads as TGTGCCAGCAGCTTGTCCAGGGAGGAGACCCAGTACTTC. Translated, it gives CASSLSREETQYF. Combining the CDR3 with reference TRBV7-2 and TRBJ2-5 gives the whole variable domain GAGVSQSPSNKVTEKGKDVELRCDPISGHTALYWYRQSLGQGLEFLIYFQGNSAPDKSGLPSDRFSAERTGGSVSTLTIQRTQQEDSAVYLCASSLSREETQYFGPGTRLLVL.